These T cell receptor beta chains were read from a single sample in a study of T-cell memory formation after mild COVID-19. TCRdb reanalysed the 5' RACE reads using MiXCR and keeps one entry per CDR3 protein. The sample consists of 35,000 to 50,000 distinct CDR3 sequences, roughly 9.8% of them appearing once. Source material: PBMCs or a T cell subset sorted from them (not recorded which). These receptor sequences come from an adult woman who had mild COVID-19 (a few samples of this study predate the infection). Cell type and time point are not known. The CDR3 runs from the conserved cysteine through the conserved F or W. Fields, in order: D gene, clone size, CDR3 length, J gene, V gene, CDR3 DNA, CDR3 protein. The D gene is left open where the match is weak. Only some rows state a clone size, as once, few, many or a class for expanded clones.

-	-	15	TRBJ1-1	TRBV7-9	TGTGCCAGCAGCACCGGGACACATATAGGGACTGAAGCTTTCTTT	CASSTGTHIGTEAFF
-	-	14	TRBJ2-1	TRBV20-1	TGCAGTGCTAGTGACGGCGGGGAGACCAATGAGCAGTTCTTC	CSASDGGETNEQFF
-	-	10	TRBJ1-1	TRBV19	TGTGCCACCCACGGCACTGAAGCTTTCTTT	CATHGTEAFF
-	many	16	TRBJ2-7	TRBV5-1	TGCGCCAGCAGCTTCAGGCAGGGGCAAAGTAGGTACGAGCAGTACTTC	CASSFRQGQSRYEQYF
-	many	12	TRBJ2-5	TRBV18	TGTGCCAGCTCACCCGTAGGGGAGACCCAGTACTTC	CASSPVGETQYF
-	-	14	TRBJ1-1	TRBV7-6	TGTGCCAGCAGCTCACAGAGTATTAACACTGAAGCTTTCTTT	CASSSQSINTEAFF
-	few	13	TRBJ1-2	TRBV19	TGTGCCAGTAACGTGGGCAGGGCCTATGGCTACACCTTC	CASNVGRAYGYTF
-	-	14	TRBJ1-2	TRBV6-6	TGTGCCAGCAGTTACCAACAGGGATACTATGGCTACACCTTC	CASSYQQGYYGYTF
TRBD2	-	16	TRBJ2-5	TRBV5-1	TGCGCCAGCAGCCTGGGAGGGGTCGCCAGCCAAGAGACCCAGTACTTC	CASSLGGVASQETQYF
TRBD2	few	15	TRBJ2-1	TRBV6-2/TRBV6-3	TGTGCCACCGTTTTAGCGGGAGTAGGATTCCATGAGCAGTTCTTC	CATVLAGVGFHEQFF
-	-	15	TRBJ2-5	TRBV3-1	TGTGCCAGCAGCCAAGACCCGGGACCTCAAGAGACCCAGTACTTC	CASSQDPGPQETQYF